This TCR beta chain stems from a study of OX40 agonist ivuxolimab in advanced cancers. As regards this clone: The antigen is not known.

Germline assignment: CDR1 SGHRS and CDR2 YFSETQ. The germline V and J ends were trimmed by 2 bases and 11 bases, with 14 bases remaining between them. The CDR3 sequence is 13 residues long. Regarding the study as a whole: Both CD4+ and CD8+ T cell populations in blood had undergone clonal expansion by week 6 at 0.1 to 3.0 mg/kg. Mean expanded clone counts were higher in CD8+ than CD4+ T cells.

Data came from immunoSEQ multiplex PCR; TCRdb stores just in-frame clones and leaves some out. The data show tens of thousands of clones, 91% seen once. The sample in question was CD4+ or CD8+ T cells sorted from blood, obtained in a trial of the OX40 agonist ivuxolimab. The receptor's source is an adult with an advanced solid tumor such as melanoma, head and neck, liver or kidney cancer. The gene calls are TRBV5-1 and TRBJ2-1, with TRBD1 as a possible D gene (5 bases). Here the CDR3 DNA reads TGCGCCAGCAGCTTCAAATTACAGGCCCAGCAGTTCTTC. The encoded protein is CASSFKLQAQQFF.